This T cell receptor beta chain was identified in a study of T cell repertoires in cytomegalovirus infection. Study at large: A matching HLA type, together with CMV infection, was signaled by public TCR beta signatures.

Study outcomes and limitations: Summed public TCR beta family frequency identified CMV carriers bearing the relevant HLA.

In TCRdb, the reads were re-called with MiXCR into one record per CDR3 protein. The sample lists some 160,000 distinct CDR3 sequences; approximately 17% were seen once. J was trimmed by 3 bases and V by 2 bases; bases with no gene match: 4. The CDR3 is 14 amino acids. Per germline, CDR1 MDHEN and CDR2 SYDVKM. On this clonotype: Its antigen is currently unknown.

This chain joins TRBV28 and TRBJ2-7; 7 bases match TRBD1. This clonotype was obtained from a human donor in good health (CMV status not recorded). Some clones in this sample may be carry-over from other donors' samples. The sequenced sample consisted of CD8+ T cells from PBMCs. In DNA form, the CDR3 reads TGTGCCAGCAGTTTACTGGGACAGAGCTACGAGCAGTACTTC. Translated: CASSLLGQSYEQYF. The full variable domain, with the rest looked up from reference TRBV28 and TRBJ2-7, is DVKVTQSSRYLVKRTGEKVFLECVQDMDHENMFWYRQDPGLGLRLIYFSYDVKMKEKGDIPEGYSVSREKKERFSLILESASTNQTSMYLCASSLLGQSYEQYFGPGTRLTVT.